This T cell receptor beta chain comes out of a study of shared clonotypes between healthy human individuals (dated by TCRdb to the early 2020s). With regard to the full study: A few men and a couple of women, aged 18 to 49 years, made up the cohort. Per donor, leukapheresis produced somewhere between about 0.8 and 9.5 billion PBMCs. Per donor, three plates each were used for CD4 naive and CD4 memory, two for CD8 naive, and one for CD8 memory. To estimate repertoire size and how much clonotypes are shared between individuals, the study performed deep sequencing of blood TCR repertoires from a handful of healthy adults. Different laboratories and diverse techniques were used to prepare libraries and sequence TCR repertoires, to increase sequencing depth and limit assay-specific biases.

The donors were healthy, HIV-negative adults who had no recently reported acute infections or vaccinations. All donors were Caucasian adults living in Nashville, Tennessee, USA. CD4+ T cells were enriched by magnetic negative selection, after which naive cells were positively selected on CD45RA and the negative fraction was taken as the memory subset. Blood was obtained by leukapheresis, after which PBMCs were separated by Ficoll-Histopaque density gradient centrifugation and cryopreserved in liquid nitrogen vapor phase. Purity and quantity of every magnetically sorted T cell population were checked by analytical flow cytometry. Each sorted fraction had its genomic DNA isolated and then quantified by UV absorbance on a Nanodrop 2000c. Regarding this clone: The antigen it binds to is not known. No per-base quality is available; no much larger clone lies one base away.

Using the deep immunoSEQ assay, TCR CDR3 regions were amplified from genomic DNA by multiplex PCR. For each cell subset, the extracted genomic DNA was distributed evenly across all wells of several immunoSEQ 96-well plates, and each plate served as one replicate. For sorted subsets, roughly 200 ng genomic DNA, equal to 25,000 to 35,000 T cell genomes, was loaded into each replicate PCR. Purified libraries were quantified with a Qubit 3.0 fluorometer, sized on a Bioanalyzer 2100, and re-quantified with the KAPA Library Quantification kit. Every immunoSEQ 96-well plate was sequenced on a dedicated single-read 150-cycle Illumina NextSeq 550 flow cell. Turning to the authors' computational methods: Because the immunoSEQ output included only junctional sequences and no quality scores, the filtering could not be the same as the filtering used for full-length reads. Sequences were annotated with PyIR, a Python wrapper for IgBLAST v1.9, and V/J genes and CDR3 were assigned using IMGT germline references. Any read was removed if the V/J assignment was weak (E-value above 1e-6), the CDR3 was missing, or the read contained stop codons, out-of-frame junctions, or ambiguous translated residues. V3J clonotypes were defined by identical inferred V gene, J gene, and CDR3 amino acid sequence. Percentage overlap between repertoires was computed as shared unique clonotypes divided by the size of the smaller repertoire. Richness of each repertoire was evaluated using RTK rarefaction, the Chao1 estimator, and Recon v2.1 estimates of unobserved clonotypes. Generation probabilities were computed with OLGA for all TCRbeta clonotypes obtained by the gDNA method from several donors. The table comes from immuneACCESS by way of TCRdb, which keeps in-frame sequences with V and J called. Part of the clones is missing from these tables; in studies checked, under half for an unresolved V gene and the rest for unknown reasons. From that table come the V and J calls and clone size; the DNA was used to work out D and trimming. For this sample the table gives 2 million to 2.5 million clones, of which approximately 96% were detected only once. Roughly 0.13% of the sample is taken by the ten largest.

There are 15 amino acids in the CDR3, from cysteine to phenylalanine inclusive. Here the CDR3 DNA is all that survives: 45 bases in frame from base 1. Via the germline V gene (reference sequence), CDR1 is MNHEY and CDR2 SMNVEV. Unmatched junction bases come to 12, with V trimmed by 6 bases and J by 9 bases. The research as a whole found: Naive subsets generally had larger estimated clonotype richness than memory subsets did. Incomplete sequencing was indicated by rarefaction of sorted-subset datasets, despite the large sequencing depth. The genetic and exposure-history diversity represented was limited by the small number of donors. Sampling was restricted to blood, and TCR repertoires in tissues likely differ from the TCR repertoires found in blood. Pairwise subsampling led to the expectation that sequencing depth would affect the degree of clonotype sharing among donors. Higher generation probabilities were observed for clonotypes shared by all four sorted-subset donors than for non-shared clonotypes. Sharing across a few donors was observed for 4.5% to 6.5% of naive CD4, over 3% of naive CD8, about 2.3% of memory CD4, and around 0.4% of memory CD8 clonotypes.

This sequence originates from a man between 18 and 35 years old in good health. The sequence is built from TRBV27 and TRBJ2-1; a stretch of 9 junction bases matches TRBD2. Source material: naive CD4+ T cells sorted from blood. The sample's cell subset or site label is to be understood as: CD45RA+ positively selected. The CDR3 region has the sequence CASRSLAGGLGEQFF. Read as DNA, the sequence is TGTGCCAGCAGGAGCCTTGCGGGGGGGCTGGGTGAGCAGTTCTTC.